A selection of T cell receptor beta chains follows, all from one sample in a study of shared clonotypes between healthy human individuals. Data came from immunoSEQ multiplex PCR; TCRdb stores just in-frame clones and leaves some out. This sample has around 2.3 million clones; approximately 94% occur once, and the top ten carry approximately 0.13%. The sample taken for sequencing was naive CD4+ T cells sorted from blood. These receptors came from a young man in good health. Each CDR3 is given without its conserved first and last residue.

j_call v_call cdr3_length cdr3_aa
TRBJ2-7 TRBV7-4 13 ASSADRVIKDEQY
TRBJ1-1 TRBV7-9 14 ASSLHRDRGGTEAF
TRBJ2-3 TRBV4-2 14 ASSQDNQLSTDTQY
TRBJ1-1 TRBV29-1 10 SGDRAYTEAF
TRBJ2-7 TRBV5-1 13 ASSLVGTGTYEQY
TRBJ1-2 TRBV7-2 12 ASSLAEGVYGYT
TRBJ1-6 TRBV6-1 16 ASSDRDRGSSYNSPLH
TRBJ2-1 TRBV7-2 11 ASSQTGDNEQF
TRBJ1-2 TRBV7-2 12 ASSPRTGGSDYT
TRBJ2-6 TRBV30 18 AWSLTAHEQRISGANVLT
TRBJ2-5 TRBV11-2 16 ASSSYQPGLAGRETQY
TRBJ2-6 TRBV11-2 13 ASSSPRTGANVLT
TRBJ2-4 TRBV6-6 14 ASSQLTSIAKNIQY
TRBJ1-3 TRBV7-2 12 ASSLVNSGNTIY
TRBJ1-1 TRBV7-2 13 ASSSLNLRNTEAF
TRBJ2-2 TRBV5-6 13 ASSSLGRISGELF
TRBJ2-5 TRBV5-6 11 ASNSGGKETQY
TRBJ1-2 TRBV6-6 13 ASSYSKGEFYGYT
TRBJ1-1 TRBV6-1 11 ASRTSGATEAF
TRBJ1-3 TRBV7-2 12 ASSLGLDGNTIY
TRBJ2-3 TRBV9 19 ASSVDLQGGSGRATTDTQY
TRBJ2-7 TRBV7-9 13 ASSSRLQGAYEQY
TRBJ2-3 TRBV13 13 ASSLSEVRTDTQY
TRBJ2-3 TRBV6-5 12 ASSYSILGDTQY
TRBJ1-1 TRBV28 10 ASQPPGREAF
TRBJ2-5 TRBV30 13 AWSVGSPSVETQY
TRBJ1-2 TRBV19 13 ASSIDLQEVYGYT
TRBJ1-1 TRBV30 11 AGRGQTNTEAF
TRBJ1-4 TRBV28 14 ASSSPSAGRNEKLF
TRBJ1-2 TRBV10-3 11 AISGDPNYGYT
TRBJ1-2 TRBV6-5 11 ASSQDRAYGYT
TRBJ2-7 TRBV6-6 10 ASSYSGGEQY
TRBJ2-3 TRBV9 13 ASSVMASGTDTQY
TRBJ2-3 TRBV29-1 13 SVEKRGLSTDTQY
TRBJ2-5 TRBV18 11 ASSPGRQETQY
TRBJ2-5 TRBV6-5 9 ASSREETQY
TRBJ2-5 TRBV7-3 11 ASSFGRGGDQY
TRBJ1-1 TRBV11-2 10 ASSQPYTEAF
TRBJ1-1 TRBV30 11 AWKEGSNTEAF
TRBJ2-7 TRBV5-4 14 ASSYLGQGRLREQY
TRBJ2-5 TRBV19 10 LTGRGQETQY
TRBJ2-5 TRBV5-1 12 ASSLGTNQETQY
TRBJ2-5 TRBV7-9 14 ASSFLAGGRGETQY
TRBJ2-7 TRBV7-2 11 ASQGFPSYEQY
TRBJ2-5 TRBV6-1 13 ASSTSLAGSETQY
TRBJ1-5 TRBV9 13 ASSPGTNSNQPQH
TRBJ1-3 TRBV9 13 ASSGTGNSGNTIY
TRBJ1-5 TRBV27 13 ASSFRGTGKEPQH
TRBJ1-6 TRBV7-2 12 ASSTKDRSGSLH
TRBJ1-3 TRBV18 12 ASSPLEEGNTIY
TRBJ1-2 TRBV28 15 ASSSPSRGAQGYGYT